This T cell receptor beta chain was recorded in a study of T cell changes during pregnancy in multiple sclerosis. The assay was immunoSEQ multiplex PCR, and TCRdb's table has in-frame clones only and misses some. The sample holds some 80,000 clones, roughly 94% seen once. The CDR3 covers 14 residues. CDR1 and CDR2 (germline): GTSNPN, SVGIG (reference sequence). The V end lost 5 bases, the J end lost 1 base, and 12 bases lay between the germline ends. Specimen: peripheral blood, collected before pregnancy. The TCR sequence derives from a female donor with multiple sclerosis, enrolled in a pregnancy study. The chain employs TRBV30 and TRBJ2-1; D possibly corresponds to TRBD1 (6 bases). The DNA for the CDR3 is TGTGCCTGGGAAAAAGGGGGTTCCTACAATGAGCAGTTCTTC. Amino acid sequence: CAWEKGGSYNEQFF.